This T cell receptor (beta chain) comes out of a study of OX40 agonist ivuxolimab in advanced cancers. Study-wide background: Patients were dosed with the agonistic anti-OX40 (CD134) antibody ivuxolimab. Eligibility rules accepted prior anti-PD-1, anti-PD-L1 or anti-CTLA-4 therapy, and approximately 40% had some.

Here immunoSEQ multiplex PCR was the method, and the copy in TCRdb shows in-frame clones only, minus some. The table has 95,000 to 150,000 clones, roughly 95% seen once. Trimming cost V 5 bases and J 1 base, with 11 bases left between them. There are 14 residues in the CDR3. Germline V gene sequence: CDR1 SGHAT, CDR2 FQNNGV. The specimen comprised CD4+ or CD8+ T cells sorted from blood, sampled in a trial of the OX40 agonist ivuxolimab. The rearrangement links TRBV11-2 to TRBJ1-1, with D unclear. This clonotype was obtained from an adult with an advanced solid tumor such as melanoma, head and neck, liver or kidney cancer. CDR3 sequence: CASSAQTGNTEAFF. The DNA for the CDR3 is TGTGCCAGCAGCGCGCAGACGGGGAACACTGAAGCTTTCTTT.